This paragraph reports one T cell receptor beta chain. Antigen: not known. The sample belongs to a study of cytomegalovirus exposure and HLA in healthy donors. For the study at large: Ancestry clustering placed 81% of several hundred genotyped donors in the Caucasian-associated cluster. Study-wide results and limits: Exclusion applied to some V segments, including TRBV6-2 and TRBV6-3, as they were indistinguishable. Prior analysis indicated that the majority of TCR beta V segments exhibited productivity approximately 87% or approximately 30% of the time. The study labeled 150 or so TCR beta chains cytomegalovirus-associated.

The CDR3 runs to 20 residues. V shed 2 bases and J 0 bases; nucleotides not matched to a gene: 10. Germline-derived CDR1 and CDR2 are SGHVS and FNYEAQ. It was with 60 Vbeta and 13 Jbeta primers that the PCR ran. Only in-frame clones appear in the TCRdb table, and some are missing; sequencing was by immunoSEQ multiplex PCR. The sample contains about 160,000 clones, under 90% of which appear only once. The J gene is TRBJ2-1, the V gene TRBV7-6, with TRBD2 identical over 13 bases. The TCR sequence derives from a young man in good health and CMV-seronegative. Sequenced input: PBMCs. CDR3 coding DNA: TGTGCCAGCAGCTTAATGGCCGGGACTAGCGGGGTTAGCTCCTACAATGAGCAGTTCTTC. This translates into CASSLMAGTSGVSSYNEQFF.